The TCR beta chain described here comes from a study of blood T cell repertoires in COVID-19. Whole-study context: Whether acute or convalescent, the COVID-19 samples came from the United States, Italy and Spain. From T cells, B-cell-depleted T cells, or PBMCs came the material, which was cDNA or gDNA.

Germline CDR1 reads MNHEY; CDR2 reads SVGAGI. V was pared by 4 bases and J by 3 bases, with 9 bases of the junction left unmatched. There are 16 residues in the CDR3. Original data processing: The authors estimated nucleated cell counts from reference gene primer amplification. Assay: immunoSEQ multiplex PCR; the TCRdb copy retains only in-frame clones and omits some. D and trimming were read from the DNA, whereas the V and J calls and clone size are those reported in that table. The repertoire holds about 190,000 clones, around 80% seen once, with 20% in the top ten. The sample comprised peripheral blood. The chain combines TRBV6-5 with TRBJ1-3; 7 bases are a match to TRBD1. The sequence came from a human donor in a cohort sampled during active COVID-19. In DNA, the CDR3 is TGTGCCAGCAGTTCTCGTACGACAGGGCATGGAAACACCATATATTTT. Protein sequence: CASSSRTTGHGNTIYF.